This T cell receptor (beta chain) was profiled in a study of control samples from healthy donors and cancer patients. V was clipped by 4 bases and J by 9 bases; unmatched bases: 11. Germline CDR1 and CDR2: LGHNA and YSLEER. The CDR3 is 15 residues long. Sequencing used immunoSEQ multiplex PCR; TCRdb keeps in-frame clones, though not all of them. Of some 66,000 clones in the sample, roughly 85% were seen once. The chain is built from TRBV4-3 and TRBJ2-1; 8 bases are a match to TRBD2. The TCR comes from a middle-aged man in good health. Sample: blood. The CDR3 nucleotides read TGCGCCAGCAGCCCCAACTCGCGGGGGGTCGGTGAGCAGTTCTTC. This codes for CASSPNSRGVGEQFF.